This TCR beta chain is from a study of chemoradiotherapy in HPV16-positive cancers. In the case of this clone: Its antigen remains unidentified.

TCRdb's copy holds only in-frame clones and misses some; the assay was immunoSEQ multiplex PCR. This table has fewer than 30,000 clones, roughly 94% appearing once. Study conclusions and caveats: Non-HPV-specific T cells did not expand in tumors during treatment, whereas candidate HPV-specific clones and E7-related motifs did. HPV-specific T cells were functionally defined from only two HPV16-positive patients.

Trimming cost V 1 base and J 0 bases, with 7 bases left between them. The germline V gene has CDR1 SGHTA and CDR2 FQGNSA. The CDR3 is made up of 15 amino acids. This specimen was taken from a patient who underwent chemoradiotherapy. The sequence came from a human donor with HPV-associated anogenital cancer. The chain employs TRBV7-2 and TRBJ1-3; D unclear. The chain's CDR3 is CASSLEGTSGNTIYF. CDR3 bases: TGTGCCAGCAGCTTAGAGGGCACCTCTGGAAACACCATATATTTT.